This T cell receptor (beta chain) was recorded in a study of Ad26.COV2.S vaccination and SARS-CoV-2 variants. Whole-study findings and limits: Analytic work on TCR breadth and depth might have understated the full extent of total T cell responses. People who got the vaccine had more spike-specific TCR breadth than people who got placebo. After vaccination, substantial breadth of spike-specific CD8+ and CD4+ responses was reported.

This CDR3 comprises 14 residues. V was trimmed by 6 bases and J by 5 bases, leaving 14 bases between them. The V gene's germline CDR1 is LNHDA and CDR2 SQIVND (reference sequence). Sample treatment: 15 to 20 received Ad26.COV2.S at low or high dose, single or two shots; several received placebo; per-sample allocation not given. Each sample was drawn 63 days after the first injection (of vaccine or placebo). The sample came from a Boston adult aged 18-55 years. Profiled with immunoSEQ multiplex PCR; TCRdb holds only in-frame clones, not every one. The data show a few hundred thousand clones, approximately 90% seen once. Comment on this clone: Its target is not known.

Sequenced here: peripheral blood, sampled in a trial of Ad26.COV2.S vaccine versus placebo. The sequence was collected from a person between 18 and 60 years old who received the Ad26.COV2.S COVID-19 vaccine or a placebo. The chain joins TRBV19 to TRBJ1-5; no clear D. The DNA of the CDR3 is TGTGCCAGTAGCCAGGACGGCGGGCATCAGCCCCAGCATTTT. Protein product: CASSQDGGHQPQHF.